Detailed here is one T cell receptor beta chain. The second PCR ran roughly 6 to 11 cycles with a sample-barcoded 5' primer and J-beta primers. TCRdb analysed the 5' RACE reads with MiXCR anew, one entry per CDR3 protein. The data hold about 1.4 million distinct CDR3 sequences, with almost 60% observed a single time. The entry originates in a study of blood T cells in healthy people across ages. There are 14 residues in the CDR3. In germline, CDR1 is LNHNV, CDR2 YYDKDF (reference sequence). Trimming took off 3 bases at V and 7 bases at J, with 12 bases between the two ends. The clonotype originates from a man aged 18 to 29 in good health. V and J are TRBV15 and TRBJ1-4; TRBD1 might be the D (6 bases). Sequences were obtained from blood. The CDR3 nucleotides read TGTGCCACCAGCAGGGGGAAACAGGGTGAAAAACTGTTTTTT. It translates to CATSRGKQGEKLFF.